This paragraph covers one T cell receptor (beta chain) sequence. The target antigen is unknown. This record belongs to a study of T-cell memory formation after mild COVID-19. Overall study findings and caveats: Day 15 to 85 contracting clones showed balanced CD4/CD8; day 15 to 37 expanders favored CD4+. Shrinking CD4+ clones resided mostly in CM and EM, and CD8+ ones in EMRA.

Per the germline V gene, CDR1 is MNHNY and CDR2 is SVGAGI (reference sequence). The CDR3 loop spans 14 amino acids. V lost 0 bases, J lost 2 bases, and 6 bases lay in between. Constant-segment primers were used for 5'RACE, and the resulting TCR alpha and TCR beta cDNA libraries carried sample barcodes and UMIs. MiXCR, run by TCRdb on the 5' RACE reads, gives a single entry per CDR3 protein. Among approximately 250,000 distinct CDR3 sequences listed, around 17% were seen once. The receptor comes from a man younger than 30 who had mild COVID-19 (a few samples of this study predate the infection). Cell type and time point are not known. The chain is built from TRBV6-6 and TRBJ2-3, with D possibly being TRBD2 (5 bases). Sequencing was performed on PBMCs or a T cell subset sorted from them (not recorded which). CDR3 amino acids: CASSYSGNTDTQYF. CDR3 nucleotide sequence: TGTGCCAGCAGTTACTCCGGGAACACAGATACGCAGTATTTT.